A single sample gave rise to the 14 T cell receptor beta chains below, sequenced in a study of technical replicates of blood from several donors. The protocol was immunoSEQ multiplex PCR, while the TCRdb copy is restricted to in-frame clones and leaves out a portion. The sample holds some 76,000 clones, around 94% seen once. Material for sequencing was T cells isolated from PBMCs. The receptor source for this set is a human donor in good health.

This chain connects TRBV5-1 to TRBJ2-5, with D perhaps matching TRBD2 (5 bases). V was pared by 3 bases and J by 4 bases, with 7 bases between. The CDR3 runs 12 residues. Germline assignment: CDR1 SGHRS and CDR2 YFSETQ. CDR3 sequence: CASSSGVETQYF. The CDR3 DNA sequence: TGCGCCAGCAGCTCCGGGGTAGAGACCCAGTACTTC. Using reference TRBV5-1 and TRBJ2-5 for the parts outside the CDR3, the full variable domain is KAGVTQTPRYLIKTRGQQVTLSCSPISGHRSVSWYQQTPGQGLQFLFEYFSETQRNKGNFPGRFSGRQFSNSRSEMNVSTLELGDSALYLCASSSGVETQYFGPGTRLLVL.

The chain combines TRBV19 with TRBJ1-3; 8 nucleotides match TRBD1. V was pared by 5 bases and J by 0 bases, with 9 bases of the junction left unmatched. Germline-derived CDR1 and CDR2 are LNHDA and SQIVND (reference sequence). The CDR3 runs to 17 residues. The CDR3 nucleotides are TGTGCCAGTAGTCTCCTGCCTGACAGGGGCTCTGGAAACACCATATATTTT. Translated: CASSLLPDRGSGNTIYF.

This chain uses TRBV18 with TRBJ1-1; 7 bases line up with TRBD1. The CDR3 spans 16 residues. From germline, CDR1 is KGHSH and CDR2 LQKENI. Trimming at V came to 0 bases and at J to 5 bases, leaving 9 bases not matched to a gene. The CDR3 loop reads CASSPPHTGEETEAFF. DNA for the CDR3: TGTGCCAGCTCACCACCTCACACAGGGGAAGAGACTGAAGCTTTCTTT. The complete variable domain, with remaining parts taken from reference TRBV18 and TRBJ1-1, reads NAGVMQNPRHLVRRRGQEARLRCSPMKGHSHVYWYRQLPEEGLKFMVYLQKENIIDESGMPKERFSAEFPKEGPSILRIQQVVRGDSAAYFCASSPPHTGEETEAFFGQGTRLTVV.

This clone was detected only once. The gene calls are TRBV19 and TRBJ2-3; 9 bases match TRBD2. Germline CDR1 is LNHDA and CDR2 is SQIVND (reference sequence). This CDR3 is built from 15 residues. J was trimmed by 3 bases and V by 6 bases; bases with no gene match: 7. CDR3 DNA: TGTGCCAGTAGGCATAGCGGGAGAATAACAGATACGCAGTATTTT. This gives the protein CASRHSGRITDTQYF.

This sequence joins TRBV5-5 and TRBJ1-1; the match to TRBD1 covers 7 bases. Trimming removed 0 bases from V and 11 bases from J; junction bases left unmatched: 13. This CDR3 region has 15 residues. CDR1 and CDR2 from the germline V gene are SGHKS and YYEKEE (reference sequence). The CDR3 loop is CASSLALTGVKEAFF. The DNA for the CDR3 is TGTGCCAGCAGCTTGGCTCTAACAGGGGTGAAGGAGGCTTTCTTT.

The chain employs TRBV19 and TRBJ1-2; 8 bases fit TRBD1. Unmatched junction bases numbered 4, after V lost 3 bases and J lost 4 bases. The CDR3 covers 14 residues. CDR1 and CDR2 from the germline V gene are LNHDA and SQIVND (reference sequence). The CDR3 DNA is TGTGCCAGTAGTATGGCGGACAGGGTCTATGGCTACACCTTC. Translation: CASSMADRVYGYTF.

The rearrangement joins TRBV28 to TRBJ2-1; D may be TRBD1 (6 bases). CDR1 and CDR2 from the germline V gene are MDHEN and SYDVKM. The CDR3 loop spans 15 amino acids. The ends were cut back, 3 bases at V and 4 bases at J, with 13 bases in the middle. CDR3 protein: CASSFKGELYNEQFF. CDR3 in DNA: TGTGCCAGCAGTTTTAAGGGGGAGCTATACAATGAGCAGTTCTTC.

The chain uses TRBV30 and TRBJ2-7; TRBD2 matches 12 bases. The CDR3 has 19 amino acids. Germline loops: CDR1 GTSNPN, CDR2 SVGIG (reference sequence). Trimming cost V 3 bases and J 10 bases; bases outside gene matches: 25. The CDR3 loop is CAWRTVGQKTNWTSGNQYF. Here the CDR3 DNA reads TGTGCCTGGAGGACTGTGGGACAGAAAACAAATTGGACTAGCGGGAACCAGTACTTC.

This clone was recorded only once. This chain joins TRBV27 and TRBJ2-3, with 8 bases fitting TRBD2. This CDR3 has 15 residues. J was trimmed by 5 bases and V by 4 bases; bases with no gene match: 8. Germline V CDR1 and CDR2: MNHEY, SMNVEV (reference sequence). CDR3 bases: TGTGCCAGCAGTTCAGCGGGAGCGGAGGAAGATACGCAGTATTTT. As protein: CASSSAGAEEDTQYF.

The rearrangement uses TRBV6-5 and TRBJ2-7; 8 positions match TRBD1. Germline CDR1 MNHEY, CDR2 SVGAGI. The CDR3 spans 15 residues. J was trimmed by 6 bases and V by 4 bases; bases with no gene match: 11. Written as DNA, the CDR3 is TGTGCCAGCAGTTGGTCCGGGACAGGAAAAAGCGAGCAGTACTTC. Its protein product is CASSWSGTGKSEQYF.

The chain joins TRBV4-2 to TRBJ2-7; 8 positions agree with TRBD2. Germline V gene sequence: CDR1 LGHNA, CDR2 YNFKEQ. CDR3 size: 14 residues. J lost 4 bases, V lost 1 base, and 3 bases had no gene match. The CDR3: CASSQGGRQYEQYF. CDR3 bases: TGTGCCAGCAGCCAAGGCGGGAGGCAATACGAGCAGTACTTC.

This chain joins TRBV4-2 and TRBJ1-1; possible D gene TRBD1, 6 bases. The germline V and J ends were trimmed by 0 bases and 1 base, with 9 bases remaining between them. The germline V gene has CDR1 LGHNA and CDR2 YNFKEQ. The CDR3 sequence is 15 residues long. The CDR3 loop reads CASSQEGHQNTEAFF. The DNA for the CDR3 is TGTGCCAGCAGCCAAGAGGGACACCAGAACACTGAAGCTTTCTTT.

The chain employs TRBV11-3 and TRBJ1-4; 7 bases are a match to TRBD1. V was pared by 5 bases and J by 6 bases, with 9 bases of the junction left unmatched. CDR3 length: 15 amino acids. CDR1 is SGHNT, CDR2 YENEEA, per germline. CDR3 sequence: CASSPRSGTDEKLFF. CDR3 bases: TGTGCCAGCAGCCCGAGGTCGGGGACAGATGAAAAACTGTTTTTT. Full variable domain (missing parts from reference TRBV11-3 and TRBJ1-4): EAGVVQSPRYKIIEKKQPVAFWCNPISGHNTLYWYLQNLGQGPELLIRYENEEAVDDSQLPKDRFSAERLKGVDSTLKIQPAELGDSAVYLCASSPRSGTDEKLFFGSGTQLSVL.

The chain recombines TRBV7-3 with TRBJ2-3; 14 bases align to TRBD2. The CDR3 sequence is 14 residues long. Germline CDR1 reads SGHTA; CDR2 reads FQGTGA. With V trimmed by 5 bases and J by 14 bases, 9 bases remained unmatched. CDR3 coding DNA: TGTGCCAGCAGCCCGGGGACTAGCGGGAGAAGTATGTATTTT. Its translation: CASSPGTSGRSMYF.